This record covers a single TCR beta chain. Its antigen specificity is not known. Base qualities are missing; no much larger clone stands one base away. TCR beta CDR3 regions were sequenced from DNA using the immunoSEQ Assay. Regarding the original processing steps: To compute T cell density, TCR beta template counts were normalized to usable DNA, which was estimated by amplifying housekeeping genes. Using the preseqR package, richness was estimated by extrapolating to 120,000 templates for tissue samples and 400,000 templates for PBMC samples. Clonality was defined as one minus Pielou's evenness. To identify tissue-enriched TCRs, differential abundance testing was run on productive amino-acid clonotypes with a minimum total count of 5 and an alpha of 0.1. The Jaccard Index and the Morisita Overlap Index were used to measure repertoire overlap between compartments. GLIPH clustered TCR beta CDR3s with public tetramer-defined viral CDR3s; viral motifs required at least three viral sequences plus V-gene enrichment. TCRdb provides this immuneACCESS table in a form limited to in-frame rearrangements. Some clones are lacking; in checked studies, under half of them reflect an unresolved V gene, and why the rest are absent is not known. For V, J and clone size, that table is used; D and trimming come from the DNA. The sample contains around 130,000 clones, 70% to 90% of them found a single time. The ten biggest clones cover around 1.8% of the sample.

The data stem from a study of T cells in localized non-small cell lung cancer (dated by TCRdb to between 2020 and 2021). With respect to the entire study: Comparing tumors with uninvolved tumor-adjacent lungs, the study looked at the T cell repertoires of about 240 patients with early-stage NSCLC. NSCLC patients had a mean age of approximately 70 years, and 120 to 150 were male and about a hundred female. The cohort comprised around 250 treatment-naïve NSCLC patients with resected, localized lung tumors. Findings and caveats that apply to the study as a whole: Uninvolved tumor-adjacent lung showed the highest T cell clonality, higher than tumor, which suggests more focused antigenic responses in the uninvolved tumor-adjacent lung. Multi-region tumor sequencing was not performed, so intratumor heterogeneity could not be excluded. Because the study design was exploratory, TCR variables were selected using unadjusted p-values without false-discovery rate correction. A median of roughly 56 of the top 100 tumor clones were detected in paired uninvolved adjacent lung, and 28 of these tumor clones were also found among the top 100 clones of the paired uninvolved adjacent lung. Higher blood T cell density associated with longer overall survival, while higher adjacent-lung clonality associated with shorter survival.

At diagnosis, tumor, uninvolved tumor-adjacent lung and peripheral blood were collected and then preserved as a mix of FFPE and fresh-frozen material. Blood samples were analyzed as peripheral blood mononuclear cells for TCR repertoire profiling. From the germline V gene (reference sequence), CDR1 is SEHNR and CDR2 is FQNEAQ. Including cysteine and phenylalanine, the CDR3 has 14 amino acids. The kept DNA is CDR3 alone, 42 bases in frame from the first base. V ends up 6 bases short and J 2 bases short, with an unmatched junction base count of 3. The sequence was obtained from a female donor at least 60 years old with stage I lung adenocarcinoma. Here the sequenced sample was peripheral blood, taken before any cancer treatment. The chain employs TRBV7-9 and TRBJ1-3, and 8 junctional nucleotides match TRBD1. This receptor carries the CDR3 CASRYRGTGNTIYF. The DNA is TGTGCCAGCAGATACAGGGGGACTGGAAACACCATATATTTT.